This TCR beta chain was sequenced during a study of CD8 T cells in Susac syndrome. Study-wide results and caveats: In its TCR sequencing and HLA analysis, the study acknowledged that the number of individuals was relatively small.

In regard to this clonotype: The antigen remains unidentified.

This CDR3 comprises 15 residues. The germline gives CDR1 SGHTA, CDR2 FQGNSA. The germline V and J ends were trimmed by 2 bases and 4 bases, with 9 bases remaining between them. It was with random hexamers that about 0.45 to 1 ug RNA was reverse transcribed. In TCRdb, the immunoSEQ multiplex PCR reads were re-called with MiXCR into one record per CDR3 protein. Among about 210,000 distinct CDR3 sequences listed, roughly 93% were seen once. The sequenced sample was CD4+ T cells from PBMCs. The rearrangement links TRBV7-2 to TRBJ2-6; a possible D gene is TRBD1 (5 bases). This sequence originates from a human donor with Susac syndrome. Written as DNA, the CDR3 is TGTGCCAGCAGCTTAACATGGACAGGGGCCAACGTCCTGACTTTC. As protein: CASSLTWTGANVLTF.